This is a list of T cell receptor beta chains from one sample in a study of cytomegalovirus exposure and HLA in healthy donors. Profiling relied on immunoSEQ multiplex PCR, and the TCRdb table lists in-frame clones only, not all of them. The sample's table shows some 110,000 clones. Sample: PBMCs. These receptors were obtained from a man in his late teens or twenties in good health and CMV-seronegative. Each CDR3 is given with its conserved first and last residue. A D gene is named only where the DNA matches it firmly.

TRBJ1-1 | TRBV4-1 | NA | CASSQGGGAGDTEAFF | TGCGCCAGCAGCCAAGGCGGAGGGGCGGGGGACACTGAAGCTTTCTTT
TRBJ2-7 | TRBV11-1 | NA | CASSLVQGAYEQYF | TGTGCCAGCAGCTTAGTGCAAGGAGCCTACGAGCAGTACTTC
TRBJ2-2 | TRBV5-6 | NA | CASSWGSGELFF | TGTGCCAGCAGCTGGGGCAGCGGGGAGCTGTTTTTT
TRBJ1-1 | TRBV28 | NA | CASSFMGATEAFF | TGTGCCAGCAGTTTCATGGGGGCCACTGAAGCTTTCTTT
TRBJ2-7 | TRBV4-1 | NA | CASSPQAQGLAYEQYF | TGCGCCAGCAGCCCTCAGGCACAGGGCCTTGCCTACGAGCAGTACTTC
TRBJ2-1 | TRBV7-9 | TRBD1 | CASSSSDRYYNEQFF | TGTGCCAGCAGCTCGTCGGACAGGTACTACAATGAGCAGTTCTTC
TRBJ2-7 | TRBV4-1 | TRBD1 | CASSQGRVPFLNGTGDYEQYF | TGCGCCAGCAGCCAAGGTCGGGTACCGTTCCTTAACGGGACAGGGGACTACGAGCAGTACTTC
TRBJ1-1 | TRBV30 | NA | CAWSARRVGNTEAFF | TGTGCCTGGAGTGCCCGGCGGGTGGGCAACACTGAAGCTTTCTTT
TRBJ1-6 | TRBV6-1 | TRBD1 | CASSLGQGRSPLHF | TGTGCCAGCAGTCTCGGACAGGGGAGATCACCCCTCCACTTT
TRBJ1-2 | TRBV18 | TRBD1 | CASSPPRSGQDGYTF | TGTGCCAGCTCACCACCGAGATCGGGACAGGATGGCTACACCTTC
TRBJ1-1 | TRBV2 | NA | CASSVSKNTEAFF | TGTGCCAGCAGTGTGTCAAAGAACACTGAAGCTTTCTTT
TRBJ1-1 | TRBV5-4 | NA | CASSLVNTEAFF | TGTGCCAGCAGCCTAGTGAACACTGAAGCTTTCTTT
TRBJ1-5 | TRBV15 | NA | CATSRVGREYSNQPQHF | TGTGCCACCAGCAGAGTGGGCAGGGAATATAGCAATCAGCCCCAGCATTTT
TRBJ2-7 | TRBV9 | NA | CASSLEGGSHEQYF | TGTGCCAGCAGCTTAGAAGGAGGCAGCCACGAGCAGTACTTC
TRBJ1-5 | TRBV27 | NA | CASSPRTARNQPQHF | TGTGCCAGCAGTCCCCGGACAGCCCGCAATCAGCCCCAGCATTTT
TRBJ2-1 | TRBV4-2 | TRBD2 | CASSQGPTSGAYNEQFF | TGTGCCAGCAGCCAGGGCCCGACTAGCGGAGCGTACAATGAGCAGTTCTTC
TRBJ1-2 | TRBV6-5 | NA | CASRAETGGYTF | TGTGCCAGCAGGGCCGAGACGGGTGGCTACACCTTC
TRBJ1-2 | TRBV25-1 | NA | CASSAGHQGYTF | TGTGCCAGCAGTGCGGGACATCAAGGCTACACCTTC
TRBJ2-1 | TRBV10-1 | TRBD2 | CASSDQREGGYNEQFF | TGCGCCAGCAGTGACCAACGGGAGGGAGGCTACAATGAGCAGTTCTTC
TRBJ2-2 | TRBV7-9 | TRBD2 | CASSPGGAYTGELFF | TGTGCCAGCAGCCCGGGGGGGGCCTACACCGGGGAGCTGTTTTTT
TRBJ2-2 | TRBV15 | NA | CATSRDRIEGLFF | TGTGCCACCAGCAGAGATCGGATAGAGGGGCTGTTTTTT
TRBJ1-4 | TRBV19 | NA | CASRNEKLFF | TGTGCCAGTCGGAATGAAAAACTGTTTTTT
TRBJ1-6 | TRBV18 | NA | CASSQDSYNSPLHF | TGTGCCAGCTCCCAGGACTCCTATAATTCACCCCTCCACTTT
TRBJ1-1 | TRBV13 | NA | CASSFQNTEAFF | TGTGCCAGCAGCTTCCAAAACACTGAAGCTTTCTTT
TRBJ2-5 | TRBV5-1 | TRBD2 | CASSQTSGRVQETQYF | TGCGCCAGCAGCCAGACTAGCGGGAGGGTCCAAGAGACCCAGTACTTC
TRBJ2-3 | TRBV6-1 | TRBD2 | CASSEEAGGTDTQYF | TGTGCCAGCAGTGAAGAAGCGGGAGGCACAGATACGCAGTATTTT
TRBJ2-7 | TRBV7-9 | TRBD2 | CASSGLAGVVYEQYF | TGTGCCAGCAGCGGTCTAGCGGGAGTAGTCTACGAGCAGTACTTC
TRBJ2-5 | TRBV6-5 | NA | CASRASGGETQYF | TGTGCCAGCAGGGCCTCAGGGGGGGAGACCCAGTACTTC
TRBJ2-3 | TRBV5-1 | NA | CASSPSQISRPTDTQYF | TGCGCCAGCAGCCCAAGTCAAATATCCAGGCCCACAGATACGCAGTATTTT
TRBJ2-7 | TRBV5-6 | NA | CASSVDSYEQYF | TGTGCCAGCAGCGTAGACAGCTACGAGCAGTACTTC
TRBJ1-6 | TRBV5-4 | NA | CASSFQAYNSPLHF | TGTGCCAGCAGCTTCCAGGCGTATAATTCACCCCTCCACTTT
TRBJ1-4 | TRBV2 | NA | CASIREGRKLFF | TGTGCCAGCATCAGGGAAGGCCGAAAACTGTTTTTT
TRBJ1-4 | TRBV29-1 | TRBD1 | CSVAPGQPEKLFF | TGCAGCGTTGCCCCGGGACAGCCTGAAAAACTGTTTTTT
TRBJ2-7 | TRBV28 | NA | CASSLDGSSYEQYF | TGTGCCAGCAGTTTAGATGGGAGCTCCTACGAGCAGTACTTC
TRBJ2-5 | TRBV15 | TRBD1 | CATSGQTGGGETQYF | TGCGCCACCAGCGGGCAGACAGGGGGCGGGGAGACCCAGTACTTC
TRBJ2-5 | TRBV11-3 | NA | CASSLGGSGQETQYF | TGTGCCAGCAGCTTGGGTGGCAGCGGCCAAGAGACCCAGTACTTC
TRBJ1-5 | TRBV5-1 | NA | CASSLFGNSNQPQHF | TGCGCCAGCAGCTTGTTCGGTAATAGCAATCAGCCCCAGCATTTT
TRBJ1-3 | TRBV18 | NA | CASSPLDSTRGKNTIYF | TGTGCCAGCTCACCATTGGACAGTACAAGGGGGAAAAACACCATATATTTT
TRBJ1-1 | TRBV29-1 | NA | CSVETGNTEAFF | TGCAGCGTCGAGACAGGGAACACTGAAGCTTTCTTT
TRBJ1-2 | TRBV30 | NA | CAWDGGGYTF | TGTGCCTGGGACGGGGGTGGCTACACCTTC